These T cell receptor beta chains were read from a single sample in a study of T cell responses to AZD1222 COVID-19 vaccine. TCRdb's table, derived via immunoSEQ multiplex PCR, lists solely in-frame clones and lacks some. The top ten hold roughly 6% of the sample, which has approximately 150,000 clones, 90% seen once. Source: peripheral blood, taken 28 days after the second AZD1222 dose. The origin of the receptors is an adult who received the AZD1222 COVID-19 vaccine. CDR3s include the opening cysteine and the closing phenylalanine or tryptophan. D genes are given only for firm matches.

cdr3_length d_call j_call v_call cdr3_nt cdr3_aa
12 . TRBJ2-7 TRBV12-3/TRBV12-4 TGTGCCAGCAGTTTCCACCCGGGAGAGCAGTACTTC CASSFHPGEQYF
15 TRBD1 TRBJ2-3 TRBV4-1 TGCGCCAGCAGCCCCGGGGACAGAAGCACAGATACGCAGTATTTT CASSPGDRSTDTQYF
12 . TRBJ2-3 TRBV28 TGTGCCAGCAAAGGACGAACAGATACGCAGTATTTT CASKGRTDTQYF
15 TRBD1 TRBJ1-5 TRBV19 TGTGCCAGTAGAGGGACAGCCGATAGCAATCAGCCCCAGCATTTT CASRGTADSNQPQHF
14 . TRBJ1-3 TRBV13 TGTGCCAGCAGCTTATTAGGGGCTGGAAACACCATATATTTT CASSLLGAGNTIYF
15 . TRBJ2-1 TRBV20-1 TGCAGTGCTAGTCGGGGGGCGCGCTCCTACAATGAGCAGTTCTTC CSASRGARSYNEQFF
14 TRBD1 TRBJ1-2 TRBV2 TGTGCCACCCAGGGGACAGGGCCAAACTATGGCTACACCTTC CATQGTGPNYGYTF
13 . TRBJ1-5 TRBV27 TGTGCCAGCAGTACTACCCGGACTAAGCCGACGCATTTT CASSTTRTKPTHF
16 . TRBJ1-5 TRBV6-2/TRBV6-3 TGTGCCAGCAGTCAACACCGCGTGACCGCAAATCAGCCCCAGCATTTT CASSQHRVTANQPQHF
13 . TRBJ1-1 TRBV28 TGTGCCAGCAGCGACCCAGGGAGGGATGAAGCTTTCTTT CASSDPGRDEAFF
18 . TRBJ2-2 TRBV28 TGTGCCAGCAGGCCCACGTTCGGACTGGGAGGTGGCACCGGGGAGCTGTTTTTT CASRPTFGLGGGTGELFF
10 . TRBJ1-1 TRBV6-1 TGTGCCAGCAGTGAATTAGGAGCTTTCTTT CASSELGAFF
16 . TRBJ2-7 TRBV11-2 TGTGCCAGCAGCTTATTAGGGGGGTCTAACTACTACGAGCAGTACTTC CASSLLGGSNYYEQYF
15 TRBD1 TRBJ1-5 TRBV4-2 TGTGCCAGCAGCCCGAAGACAGGGTTAGATCAGCCCCAGCATTTT CASSPKTGLDQPQHF
15 . TRBJ2-7 TRBV9 TGTGCCAGCAGCGAATCAGGGGCGGACTCCTACGAGCAGTACTTC CASSESGADSYEQYF